This T cell receptor (beta chain) was sequenced in a study of T cells after yellow fever vaccination. A few counts support this clonotype. Its target is unknown. Trimming shortened V by 2 bases and J by 5 bases, and 11 bases separated the two germline ends. Germline CDR1 and CDR2: LNHNV and YYDKDF (reference sequence). CDR3 length: 14 residues. TCRdb reprocessed the 5' RACE reads with MiXCR, giving one entry per CDR3 protein. The sample gives about 510,000 distinct CDR3 sequences, just over 20% of which show up once; roughly a sixth is in the top ten. Study results and limitations: CD4 and CD8 compartments shared a small share of clonotypes, likely from convergent recombination.

This specimen consisted of PBMCs, obtained about 20 days after the first yellow fever vaccination. This rearrangement joins TRBV15 to TRBJ2-3; tentative D call: TRBD1 (6 bases). The clonotype was recovered from a man between 18 and 35 years old who received the YFV17D yellow fever vaccine. The CDR3 DNA reads as TGTGCCACCAGCAGAAACCTAGGGGGAGATACGCAGTATTTT. As protein: CATSRNLGGDTQYF.